The clone carrying this T cell receptor (beta chain) was seen many times. What it binds is not known. For every donor, a draw yielded approximately 9.8 milliliters of peripheral blood. The sample is drawn from a study of blood T cells in healthy people across ages. The second PCR ran about 6 to 11 cycles with a sample-barcoded 5' primer and J-beta primers. Each cDNA molecule was tagged by a template-switch adaptor with 12 random nucleotides. From the 5' RACE reads, TCRdb called clonotypes with MiXCR, one entry per CDR3 protein. The sample holds 1,300,000 or so distinct CDR3 sequences, approximately 59% seen once. The CDR3 has 14 amino acids. V gave up 4 bases and J gave up 4 bases; unmatched junction bases: 8. CDR1 and CDR2 (germline): SQVTM, ANQGSEA. Study results and caveats: The long-lived group displayed more naive CD4+ cells, plus higher diversity, than the aged donors did. No one knew whether donors had CMV, which possibly confounded expanded clonotype changes.

The TCR originated in a man aged 18-30 years in good health. J is TRBJ2-3 and V is TRBV29-1; TRBD1 matches 7 bases. Sequenced sample: blood. The CDR3 DNA reads TGCAGCGTTGCAGGGACAGCAGGCCCAGATACGCAGTATTTT. It yields the protein CSVAGTAGPDTQYF.